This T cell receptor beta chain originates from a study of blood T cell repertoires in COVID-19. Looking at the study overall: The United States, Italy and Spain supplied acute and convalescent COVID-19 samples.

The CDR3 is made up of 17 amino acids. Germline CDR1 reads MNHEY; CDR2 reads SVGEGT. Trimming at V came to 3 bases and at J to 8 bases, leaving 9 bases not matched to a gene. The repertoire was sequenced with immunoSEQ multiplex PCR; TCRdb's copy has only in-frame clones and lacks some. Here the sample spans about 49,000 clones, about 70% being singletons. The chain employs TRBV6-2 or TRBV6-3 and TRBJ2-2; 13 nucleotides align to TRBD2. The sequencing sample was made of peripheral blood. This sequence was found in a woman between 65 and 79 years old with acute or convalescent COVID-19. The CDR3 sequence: CASSYSAGLAGEGELFF. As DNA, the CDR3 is TGTGCCAGCAGTTATTCTGCTGGACTAGCGGGAGAGGGGGAGCTGTTTTTT.